This paragraph covers one TCR beta chain sequence. V shed 4 bases, J shed 8 bases, and the junction held 8 bases outside the gene matches. From germline, CDR1 is SGHDT and CDR2 YYEEEE. This CDR3 is built from 15 residues. This table comes from immunoSEQ multiplex PCR, and its TCRdb copy is limited to in-frame clones, with some not included. The profile shows 37,000 or so clones, 70% to 90% of them singletons. This sample was taken from a study of blood T cell repertoires in COVID-19. The TCR sequence derives from a man aged 60-69 years with active COVID-19. The chain has TRBV5-6 and TRBJ1-3; 11 positions match TRBD1. Sequencing was performed on peripheral blood. Here the CDR3 reads CASSDRDRGFHTIYF. The CDR3 nucleotides read TGTGCCAGCAGCGACCGGGACAGGGGGTTTCACACCATATATTTT.